The 5 T cell receptor beta chains given below trace back to one sample, sequenced in a study of PD-1 blockade in classical Hodgkin lymphoma (TCRdb year 2020). Explained via the paper, the time point label denotes: cycle 2 day 1 (C2D1) of nivolumab. Relapse after autologous stem cell transplantation had occurred in all trial patients, and cohorts A, B and C were distinguished by prior brentuximab vedotin exposure. Receptors were amplified or captured by the immunoSEQ multiplex PCR assay. The clones in this table, taken by TCRdb from immuneACCESS, are in-frame only. Not every clone is retained; where verified, under half of the shortfall comes from an unresolved V gene, and the cause of the rest is unknown. A total of around 150,000 clones appear in this sample, around four fifths of them only once. Together, the top ten hold about 9.2% of the sample. The sequencing used peripheral blood mononuclear cells (PBMCs), collected before the second cycle of nivolumab. These receptors originate from a human donor with classical Hodgkin lymphoma.

The chain is built from TRBV7-8 and TRBJ2-7; D remains unclear. V lost 5 bases and J lost 5, with 13 bases in between. Germline loops: CDR1 SGHVS, CDR2 FQNEAQ. The CDR3 has 13 residues. The CDR3 loop is CASSPASADEQYF. The CDR3 nucleotides are TGTGCCAGCAGCCCCGCATCCGCGGACGAGCAGTACTTC.

The chain combines TRBV6-5 with TRBJ2-7, with 8 bases lining up with TRBD1. V trimming: 2 bases; J trimming: 5 bases; junction bases outside the gene matches: 5. The CDR3 runs to 14 residues. The germline CDR1 and CDR2 sequences are MNHEY and SVGAGI. Written as DNA, the CDR3 is TGTGCCAGCAGTTACGACAGGGGTCTCAACGAGCAGTACTTC. Its protein is CASSYDRGLNEQYF.

V is TRBV6-5 and J is TRBJ1-3, with 7 nucleotides matching TRBD1. The junction had 6 bases not matched to a gene; V was cut back by 6 bases and J by 7 bases. Per the germline V gene, CDR1 is MNHEY and CDR2 is SVGAGI. There are 13 residues in the CDR3. The CDR3 is CASRGQFGNTIYF. The CDR3 DNA follows: TGTGCCAGCAGGGGACAGTTTGGCAACACCATATATTTT.

V is TRBV5-6 and J is TRBJ1-3; maybe TRBD1 (5 bases). The CDR3 runs 16 residues. V was shortened by 3 bases and J by 0 bases, with 13 bases between the two germline ends. Germline CDR1 is SGHDT and CDR2 is YYEEEE. The CDR3 nucleotides read TGTGCCAGCAGCTCCCGGGGCCAGAGCTCTGGAAACACCATATATTTT. It specifies CASSSRGQSSGNTIYF.

The chain is built from TRBV19 and TRBJ1-3; weak D call: TRBD1 (5 bases). V was cut by 3 bases and J by 0 bases, with 12 bases left in between. CDR1 and CDR2 (germline): LNHDA, SQIVND (reference sequence). The CDR3 length is 16 residues. The CDR3 DNA follows: TGTGCCAGTAGTATTTCGGGACGTAGCTCTGGAAACACCATATATTTT. Translation gives CASSISGRSSGNTIYF.